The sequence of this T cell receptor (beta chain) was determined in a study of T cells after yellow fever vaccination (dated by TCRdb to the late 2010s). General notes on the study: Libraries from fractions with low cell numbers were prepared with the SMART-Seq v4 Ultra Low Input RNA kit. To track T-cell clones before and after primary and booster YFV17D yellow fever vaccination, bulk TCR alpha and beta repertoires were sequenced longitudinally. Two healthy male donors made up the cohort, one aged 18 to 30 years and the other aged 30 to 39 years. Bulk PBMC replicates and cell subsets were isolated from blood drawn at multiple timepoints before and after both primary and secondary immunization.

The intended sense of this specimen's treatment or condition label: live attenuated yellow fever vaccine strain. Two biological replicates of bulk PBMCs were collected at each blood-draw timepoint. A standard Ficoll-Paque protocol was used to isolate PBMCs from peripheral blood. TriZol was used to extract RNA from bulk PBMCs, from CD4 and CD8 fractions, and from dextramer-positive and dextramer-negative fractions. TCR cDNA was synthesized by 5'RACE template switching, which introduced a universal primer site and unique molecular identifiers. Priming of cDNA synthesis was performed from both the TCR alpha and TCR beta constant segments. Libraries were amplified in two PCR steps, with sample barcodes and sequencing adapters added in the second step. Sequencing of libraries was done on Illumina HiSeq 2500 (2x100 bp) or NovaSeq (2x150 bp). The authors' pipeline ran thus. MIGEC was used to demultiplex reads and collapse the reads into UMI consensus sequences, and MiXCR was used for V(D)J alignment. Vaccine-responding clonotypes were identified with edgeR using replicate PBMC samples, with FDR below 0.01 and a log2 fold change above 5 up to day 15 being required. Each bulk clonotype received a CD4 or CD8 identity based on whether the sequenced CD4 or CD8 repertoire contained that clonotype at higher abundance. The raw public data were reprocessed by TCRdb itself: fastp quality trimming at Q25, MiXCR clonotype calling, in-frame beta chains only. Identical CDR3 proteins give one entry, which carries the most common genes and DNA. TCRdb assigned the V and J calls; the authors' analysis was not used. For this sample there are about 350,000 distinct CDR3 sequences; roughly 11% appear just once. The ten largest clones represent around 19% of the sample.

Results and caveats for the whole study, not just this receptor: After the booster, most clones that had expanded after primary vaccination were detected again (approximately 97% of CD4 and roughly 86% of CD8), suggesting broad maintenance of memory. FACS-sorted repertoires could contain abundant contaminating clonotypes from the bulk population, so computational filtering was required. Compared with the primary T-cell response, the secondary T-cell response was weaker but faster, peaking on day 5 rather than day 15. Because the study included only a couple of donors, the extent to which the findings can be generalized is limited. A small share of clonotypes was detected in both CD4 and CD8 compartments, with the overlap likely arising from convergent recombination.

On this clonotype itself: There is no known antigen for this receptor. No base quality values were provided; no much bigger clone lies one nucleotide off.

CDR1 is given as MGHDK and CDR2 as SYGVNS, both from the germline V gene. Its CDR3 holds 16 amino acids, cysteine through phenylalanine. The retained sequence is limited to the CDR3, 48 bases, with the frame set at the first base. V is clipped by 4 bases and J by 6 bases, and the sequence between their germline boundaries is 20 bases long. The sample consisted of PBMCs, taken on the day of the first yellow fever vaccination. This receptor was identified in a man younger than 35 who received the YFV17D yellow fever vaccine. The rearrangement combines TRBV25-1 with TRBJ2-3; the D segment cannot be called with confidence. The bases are TGTGCCAGCAGTGCATCGGGCCGAACCCTAGGTGATACGCAGTATTTT. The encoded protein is CASSASGRTLGDTQYF.